This is a list of T cell receptor beta chains from one sample in a study of identical twins. TCRdb fed the 5' RACE reads into MiXCR, producing one record per CDR3 protein. The data contain around 1.7 million distinct CDR3 sequences, around 33% of them singletons. Sequenced: cord blood. The receptors here all came from a newborn girl in good health. Each CDR3 is given with its conserved first and last residue. The D gene is left open where the match is weak. Clone size is shown for a subset of rows, as once, few, many or a class of expanded clone.

d_call,v_call,clone_size,j_call,cdr3_nt,cdr3_aa
TRBD2,TRBV5-1,few,TRBJ2-7,TGCGCCAGCAGTCAATTCGGCGGACTAGCGGCCTACGAGCAGTACTTC,CASSQFGGLAAYEQYF
.,TRBV10-3,.,TRBJ2-6,TGTGCCATCAGTGACCCCATGGGTCGCTCTGGGGCCAACGTCCTGACTTTC,CAISDPMGRSGANVLTF
.,TRBV7-2,.,TRBJ2-3,TGTGCCAGCAGCTCCCATGGACTCGGCACAGATACGCAGTATTTT,CASSSHGLGTDTQYF
TRBD1,TRBV4-2,.,TRBJ2-2,TGTGCCAGCAGCCCCCAGACAGGGGGAAGTACCGGGGAGCTGTTTTTT,CASSPQTGGSTGELFF
.,TRBV4-1,few,TRBJ2-4,TGCGCCAGCAGCGCAAGAAACGGCCTTTGGGCCAAAAACATTCAGTACTTC,CASSARNGLWAKNIQYF
.,TRBV21-1,.,TRBJ1-5,TGTGCCACCTCTTGGACAGGGTGCACAAGCAATCAGCCCCAGCATTTT,CATSWTGCTSNQPQHF
.,TRBV10-1,few,TRBJ1-2,TGCGCCAGCAGTGCTACGACAGAGAGCTATGGCTACACCTTC,CASSATTESYGYTF
TRBD1,TRBV13,.,TRBJ1-1,TGTGCCAGCAGCCCCTCCGGACAGGGAGTCACTGAAGCTTTCTTT,CASSPSGQGVTEAFF
.,TRBV5-1,few,TRBJ2-3,TGCGCCAGCAGCTTCAGGGGGGGGGCCACAGATACGCAGTATTTT,CASSFRGGATDTQYF
.,TRBV29-1,few,TRBJ1-1,TGCAGCGTTGGGGCAGCCCCCTTGGACACTGAAGCTTTCTTT,CSVGAAPLDTEAFF
TRBD2,TRBV28,many,TRBJ2-1,TGTGCCAGCACCTCATCCGGGACTAGCGGATACAATGAGCAGTTCTTC,CASTSSGTSGYNEQFF
.,TRBV3-1,.,TRBJ2-3,TGTGCCAGCAGCCAAGGGCCGGGTAGCCAGTATTTT,CASSQGPGSQYF
TRBD2,TRBV6-5,few,TRBJ2-3,TGTGCCAGCAGCCAAACTAGCGGGAGGGCTCTAAATACGCAGTATTTT,CASSQTSGRALNTQYF
.,TRBV7-2,few,TRBJ2-7,TGTGCCAGCAGCATGGACGGATTCTCCTACGAGCAGTACTTC,CASSMDGFSYEQYF
TRBD2,TRBV3-1,.,TRBJ2-7,TGTGCCAGCAGCCGACTAGCGGTAACCTACGAGCAGTACTTC,CASSRLAVTYEQYF
.,TRBV18,.,TRBJ2-7,TGTGCCAGCTCACCACCATCAGGGTCCTGCGAGCAGTACTTC,CASSPPSGSCEQYF
TRBD1,TRBV10-3,.,TRBJ1-1,TGTGCCATCAGTGAAGTCGGGGAGGGGGCTCGGGGAACTGAAGCTTTCTTT,CAISEVGEGARGTEAFF
TRBD1,TRBV20-1,.,TRBJ2-7,TGCAGTGCTATGGACAGGGGGCTGATTTACGAGCAGTACTTC,CSAMDRGLIYEQYF
.,TRBV7-9,.,TRBJ2-1,TGTGCCAGCAGCTTAAGCCTAGATCGAGAGACCCAGTTCTTC,CASSLSLDRETQFF
TRBD2,TRBV5-1,.,TRBJ2-5,TGCGCCAGCAGCCCCCGACTAGCGGGGAATCAAGAGACCCAGTACTTC,CASSPRLAGNQETQYF
TRBD2,TRBV2,many,TRBJ2-5,TGTGCCAGCAGTGAACATGTGACTAGCGGGGAAGAACAAGAGACCCAGTACTTC,CASSEHVTSGEEQETQYF
.,TRBV6-1,.,TRBJ1-5,TGTGCCAGCGCTAAGGCAGGGAGCAATCAGCCCCAGCATTTT,CASAKAGSNQPQHF
.,TRBV28,.,TRBJ1-1,TGTGCCAGCACCTACAGCCCAGGGTCCCTTGAAGCTTTCTTT,CASTYSPGSLEAFF
.,TRBV27,.,TRBJ2-4,TGTGCCAGCAGTTTTACGTGGCCTGGAGACATTCAGTACTTC,CASSFTWPGDIQYF
TRBD2,TRBV3-1,once,TRBJ2-3,TGTGCCAGCAGCCAAGCCTGGGGGATGACTAGCGGGTTTAGCACAGAGACGCAGTATTTT,CASSQAWGMTSGFSTETQYF
.,TRBV20-1,few,TRBJ2-7,TGCAGTGCTAATAGACAAGGCGCGTCCGAGCAGTACTTC,CSANRQGASEQYF
TRBD2,TRBV2,.,TRBJ2-1,TGTGCCAGCAGCCCCCCCAGCGGGGGTTTCCGCAATGAGCAGTTCTTC,CASSPPSGGFRNEQFF
TRBD2,TRBV6-1,.,TRBJ2-7,TGTGCCAGCAGGGCAGGGTTGGGACTAGTCCTTTACAATGAGCAGTACTTC,CASRAGLGLVLYNEQYF
TRBD2,TRBV12-3/TRBV12-4,few,TRBJ2-1,TGTGCCAGCAGAAGCGGGGGAAACTACAATGAGCAGTTCTTC,CASRSGGNYNEQFF
.,TRBV7-9,.,TRBJ1-2,TGTGCCAGCAGCCCCACTGGCTTAGATGGCTACACCTTC,CASSPTGLDGYTF
TRBD2,TRBV10-3,few,TRBJ2-1,TGTGCCATCAGGGACGGGACTAGCGGTATAACGCCCAGATACAATGAGCAGTTCTTC,CAIRDGTSGITPRYNEQFF
.,TRBV6-2/TRBV6-3,few,TRBJ2-3,TGTGCCAGCACACAGGCGGATACGCAGTATTTT,CASTQADTQYF
.,TRBV20-1,.,TRBJ1-5,TGCAGTGCTAGAGATTGGCCCGGGAGCAATCAGCCCCTGCATTTT,CSARDWPGSNQPLHF
.,TRBV20-1,.,TRBJ2-3,TGCAGTGCTAGAGAAGGGGCAGGGCCCGGGGATTGGTATTCGACAGATACGCAGTATTTT,CSAREGAGPGDWYSTDTQYF
TRBD2,TRBV28,.,TRBJ2-1,TGTGCCAGCAGTTTACTAGCGGGAGCGCATGAGCAGTTCTTC,CASSLLAGAHEQFF
TRBD1,TRBV5-1,.,TRBJ2-3,TGCGCCAGCAGCTTCGATCCCCCAACCGGACAGGGGAAGCAGTATTTT,CASSFDPPTGQGKQYF
.,TRBV5-5,.,TRBJ1-1,TGTGCCAGCAGCTTGGCCGCGGGTCCTGTCGGAGCTTTCTTT,CASSLAAGPVGAFF
.,TRBV13,.,TRBJ2-7,TGTGCCAGCAGCTTAGGACTATGGGACACGCGCCACGAGCAGTACTTC,CASSLGLWDTRHEQYF
TRBD1,TRBV5-1,few,TRBJ1-4,TGCGCCAGCAGCTTGGCGAACAGGGGGGATGAAAAACTGTTTTTT,CASSLANRGDEKLFF
.,TRBV3-1,.,TRBJ2-2,TGTGCCAGCAGCCAGTCTCCCGGGACCACCGGGGAGCTGTTTTTT,CASSQSPGTTGELFF
.,TRBV20-1,.,TRBJ1-5,TGCAGTGCTAGCCAGGGACCTCGAGATCAGCCCCAGCATTTT,CSASQGPRDQPQHF
.,TRBV20-1,.,TRBJ2-7,TGCAGTGCTAGAGATTCAGGCACCTACAATGAGCAGTACTTC,CSARDSGTYNEQYF
.,TRBV10-3,.,TRBJ1-4,TGTGCCATCAGGGGGCAGGGTTATGAAAAACTGTTTTTT,CAIRGQGYEKLFF
.,TRBV5-1,few,TRBJ1-1,TGCGCCAGCAGCTTCGGGCAGAAAGCTTTCTTT,CASSFGQKAFF
TRBD2,TRBV20-1,.,TRBJ2-7,TGCAGTGCTAGTTCCCCTCGTACTAGCGGGAGCTCCTACGAGCAGTACTTC,CSASSPRTSGSSYEQYF
TRBD2,TRBV12-3/TRBV12-4,once,TRBJ2-2,TGTGCCAGCAGTGTGACTAGCGGGAGGTTCTTCACCGGGGAGCTGTTTTTT,CASSVTSGRFFTGELFF
.,TRBV4-2,many,TRBJ1-2,TGTGCCAGCAGCCAAGAGGGAGGCAGCCTCTATGGCTACACCTTC,CASSQEGGSLYGYTF
.,TRBV10-3,few,TRBJ2-7,TGTGCCATCCGCGAAGCGCGCTCCTACGATCAGTACTTC,CAIREARSYDQYF
TRBD2,TRBV27,few,TRBJ2-1,TGTGCCAGCAGTTTGATCGGTAGCGGGAGCTCCTACAATGAGCAGTTCTTC,CASSLIGSGSSYNEQFF
.,TRBV27,.,TRBJ2-2,TGTGCCAGCAGTTTAGGGCCGCGGGTCGGGGAGCTGTTTTTT,CASSLGPRVGELFF
.,TRBV12-3/TRBV12-4,.,TRBJ1-1,TGTGCCAGCAGCACCCGTAAGCCGAACACTGAAGCTTTCTTT,CASSTRKPNTEAFF
.,TRBV20-1,.,TRBJ2-1,TGCAGTGCTAGAGCTTTGGGGCGGCCGAGTGGGTTCTTC,CSARALGRPSGFF
TRBD2,TRBV30,few,TRBJ2-1,TGTGCCTGGAGGGCGGGACTAGCGCCCTACAATGAGCAGTTCTTC,CAWRAGLAPYNEQFF
TRBD1,TRBV20-1,many,TRBJ2-7,TGCAGTGCTAGACGGAGGACAGGCTCCTACGAGCAGTACTTC,CSARRRTGSYEQYF
.,TRBV4-2,many,TRBJ2-1,TGTGCCAGCAGCCAAGATGATAGCGCGGGGGCCTCCTACAATGAGCAGTTCTTC,CASSQDDSAGASYNEQFF